The sequence of this TCR beta chain was determined in a study of blood T cell repertoires in COVID-19. The wider study: Sources were T cells, B-cell-depleted T cells, or PBMCs; the material itself was cDNA or gDNA.

Original processing methods: Nucleated cell counts were estimated from reference gene primer amplification. Repertoires were generated with immunoSEQ multiplex PCR, while TCRdb's copy carries only in-frame clones and drops some. The DNA was the basis for D and trimming; V, J and clone size are from that table. The table lists under 150,000 clones, more than 70% of them singletons. Germline loops: CDR1 LGHNA, CDR2 YSLEER. The CDR3 totals 14 residues. The germline V and J ends were trimmed by 3 bases and 5 bases, with 10 bases remaining between them. This sequence was found in a human donor in a cohort sampled during active COVID-19. Sequencing was performed on peripheral blood. The chain joins TRBV4-3 to TRBJ2-2; D perhaps matches TRBD1 (6 bases). The CDR3, as DNA: TGCGCCAGCAGCCAGGTGGGGGCTACCGGGGAGCTGTTTTTT. Protein: CASSQVGATGELFF.